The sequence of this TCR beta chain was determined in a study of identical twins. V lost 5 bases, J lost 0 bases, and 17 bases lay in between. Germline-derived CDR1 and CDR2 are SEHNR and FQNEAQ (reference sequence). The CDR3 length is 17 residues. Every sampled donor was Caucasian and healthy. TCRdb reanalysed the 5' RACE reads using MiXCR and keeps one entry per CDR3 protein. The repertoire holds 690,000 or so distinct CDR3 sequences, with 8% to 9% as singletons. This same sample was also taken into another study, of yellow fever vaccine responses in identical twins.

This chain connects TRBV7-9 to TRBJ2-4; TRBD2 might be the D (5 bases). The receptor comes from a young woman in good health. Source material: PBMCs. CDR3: CASSKNSDGLAKNIQYF. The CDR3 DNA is TGTGCCAGCAGCAAGAACTCCGACGGACTAGCCAAAAACATTCAGTACTTC.